This is a list of T cell receptor beta chains from one sample in a study of blood T cell repertoires in COVID-19. Profiling relied on immunoSEQ multiplex PCR, and the TCRdb table lists in-frame clones only, not all of them. The table shows some 43,000 clones, with roughly 83% occurring only once. The sample was peripheral blood. The receptors derive from a man in his forties or fifties with active COVID-19. Both conserved end residues are part of each CDR3. The D gene is left open where the match is weak. A clone size is listed for some rows: how often the clone was seen (once, few, many), or a class if it is expanded.

TRBD1	TRBJ1-5	few	TRBV5-1	TGCGCCAGCAGCTTAACAGGGGGCAAGCAGCCCCAGCATTTT	CASSLTGGKQPQHF
TRBD2	TRBJ2-5	-	TRBV7-9	TGTGCCAGCAGCTTCGGGGGGAGGGGAGAGACCCAGTACTTC	CASSFGGRGETQYF
-	TRBJ1-5	-	TRBV12-3/TRBV12-4	TGTGCCAGCAGTTTCGGTGGCAATCAGCCCCAGCATTTT	CASSFGGNQPQHF
-	TRBJ2-1	-	TRBV5-1	TGCGCCAGCAGCTTGGTTCCGGGGGTGGACTACAATGAGCAGTTCTTC	CASSLVPGVDYNEQFF
-	TRBJ2-6	-	TRBV7-6	TGTGCCAGCAGCTCCGGCACGTTAGCGGCTGGGGCCAACGTCCTGACTTTC	CASSSGTLAAGANVLTF
-	TRBJ1-5	-	TRBV5-1	TGCGCCAGCAGCTTGGCCGGGGATCAGCCCCAGCATTTT	CASSLAGDQPQHF
TRBD1	TRBJ2-4	-	TRBV5-1	TGCGCCAGCAGCTCCGGGGGACAGGTTTTTCAGTACTTC	CASSSGGQVFQYF
-	TRBJ1-6	-	TRBV27	TGTGCCAGCAGTTTGCGTAGAAGCTCCTATAATTCACCCCTCCACTTT	CASSLRRSSYNSPLHF
-	TRBJ1-6	-	TRBV11-2	TGTGCCAGCAGCCCGGGATTGAATTCACCCCTCCACTTT	CASSPGLNSPLHF
TRBD1	TRBJ1-2	-	TRBV5-1	TGCGCCAGCAGCTCCGGACAGGTGAAGAACTATGGCTACACCTTC	CASSSGQVKNYGYTF
-	TRBJ2-7	-	TRBV13	TGTGCCAGCAGCTTAGGCTCAGACGAGCAGTACTTC	CASSLGSDEQYF
-	TRBJ1-5	-	TRBV7-9	TGTGCCAGCAGCCAGGGGAGCCAGCCCCAGCATTTT	CASSQGSQPQHF
-	TRBJ1-5	-	TRBV5-6	TGTGCCAGCAGCTTTCAGAGCAATCAGCCCCAGCATTTT	CASSFQSNQPQHF
-	TRBJ2-6	few	TRBV10-3	TGTGCCATCAGTGACCTCCGGGCAGCCGACCGGGGGTCTGGGGCCAACGTCCTGACTTTC	CAISDLRAADRGSGANVLTF
-	TRBJ2-2	-	TRBV5-1	TGCGCCAGCAGCTTGGGGGGCAATACCGTTGCCGGGGAGCTGTTTTTT	CASSLGGNTVAGELFF
-	TRBJ2-1	-	TRBV12-3/TRBV12-4	TGTGCCAGCAGAACAGGACCGATCAATGAGCAGTTCTTC	CASRTGPINEQFF
TRBD1	TRBJ2-7	-	TRBV6-2/TRBV6-3	TGTGCCAGCAGTTACTCAGGGACAGGTACTACCTACGAGCAGTACTTC	CASSYSGTGTTYEQYF
TRBD2	TRBJ2-3	-	TRBV13	TGTGCCAGCAGCTTGACTAGCGGGGGGGACACAGATACGCAGTATTTT	CASSLTSGGDTDTQYF
TRBD1	TRBJ1-1	-	TRBV27	TGTGCCAGCAGCTTTACAGGGGCTCAAGCTTTCTTT	CASSFTGAQAFF
-	TRBJ2-5	-	TRBV7-8	TGTGCCAGCAGCATTGGACTGCCCCAAGAGACCCAGTACTTC	CASSIGLPQETQYF
TRBD2	TRBJ2-3	-	TRBV4-1	TGCGCCAGCAGCCAAGATTCCCTCGGGAGGGATACGCAGTATTTT	CASSQDSLGRDTQYF
-	TRBJ2-1	-	TRBV19	TGTGCCAGTAGGCTAGGAGCCCGCGAGCAGTTCTTC	CASRLGAREQFF
TRBD2	TRBJ2-3	-	TRBV11-3	TGTGCCAGCAGCTTAGATAGTCTAGCGGCTAGCACAGATACGCAGTATTTT	CASSLDSLAASTDTQYF
-	TRBJ2-1	-	TRBV7-2	TGTGCCAGCAGCGCCCCCCCCCTAGCCGCCGAGCAGTTCTTC	CASSAPPLAAEQFF
-	TRBJ2-3	-	TRBV12-3/TRBV12-4	TGTGCCAGCAGTTTAGGTCAGTTGGATACGCAGTATTTT	CASSLGQLDTQYF
-	TRBJ2-5	-	TRBV6-2/TRBV6-3	TGTGCCAGCAGTTCCCTCCCAGGTAGCGGAAACCAAGAGACCCAGTACTTC	CASSSLPGSGNQETQYF
-	TRBJ1-1	-	TRBV7-8	TGTGCCAGCAGCTCCTTTAGAGGGGGTAACACTGAAGCTTTCTTT	CASSSFRGGNTEAFF
TRBD2	TRBJ2-1	-	TRBV6-5	TGTGCCAGCAGGATAGCGGGGGGTCACAATGAGCAGTTCTTC	CASRIAGGHNEQFF
-	TRBJ2-1	-	TRBV28	TGTGCCAGCAGTCCATACAATGAGCAGTTCTTC	CASSPYNEQFF
-	TRBJ2-2	-	TRBV12-3/TRBV12-4	TGTGCCAGCCGTATTTTTCCCGGGGAGCTGTTTTTT	CASRIFPGELFF
-	TRBJ2-2	-	TRBV24-1	TGTGCCACCAGTGATTCGGCGACAGGCCCCGGGGAGCTGTTTTTT	CATSDSATGPGELFF
TRBD2	TRBJ2-7	-	TRBV28	TGTGCCAGCAGAATAGCGGGGGGGCATACCGAGCAGTACTTC	CASRIAGGHTEQYF
-	TRBJ2-7	-	TRBV15	TGTGCCACCAGCAGGGGTCATCAGGGCCTCTACGAGCAGTACTTC	CATSRGHQGLYEQYF
-	TRBJ1-1	-	TRBV18	TGTGCCAGCTCACCCCAGGGTAGGGGAATGACTGAAGCTTTCTTT	CASSPQGRGMTEAFF
TRBD1	TRBJ1-2	-	TRBV28	TGTGCCACCCCGACAGGGGAAGGATCTGGCTACACCTTC	CATPTGEGSGYTF
TRBD1	TRBJ1-5	-	TRBV6-5	TGTGCCAGCAGTTTCAGGGGGCGCAATCAGCCCCAGCATTTT	CASSFRGRNQPQHF
TRBD2	TRBJ2-1	-	TRBV6-2/TRBV6-3	TGTGCCAGCAGTTCCCAAGGAACTAGCGGGGACTACAATGAGCAGTTCTTC	CASSSQGTSGDYNEQFF
TRBD1	TRBJ1-2	-	TRBV10-3	TGTGCCATCAGTACGACAGGGCAGGATGGCTACACCTTC	CAISTTGQDGYTF
-	TRBJ2-5	-	TRBV28	TGTGCCAGCAGTCTACTCCAAGAGACCCAGTACTTC	CASSLLQETQYF
-	TRBJ1-4	-	TRBV19	TGTGCCAGTAGTCCCTCCAGCGCGGGGCTTCGTGAAAAACTGTTTTTT	CASSPSSAGLREKLFF
TRBD2	TRBJ2-3	-	TRBV27	TGTGCCAGCAGTAACAGCGGGGGGGCAGATACGCAGTATTTT	CASSNSGGADTQYF
-	TRBJ2-7	-	TRBV12-3/TRBV12-4	TGTGCCAGCAGTTTAGTGGCCCACGAGCAGTACTTC	CASSLVAHEQYF
-	TRBJ2-7	few	TRBV10-2	TGCGCCAGCAGTCAGGGGCTCCTCTCCTACGAGCAGTACTTC	CASSQGLLSYEQYF
-	TRBJ2-1	-	TRBV18	TGTGCCAGCTCACCACGGGCAGACTACAATGAGCAGTTCTTC	CASSPRADYNEQFF
TRBD1	TRBJ1-2	-	TRBV29-1	TGCAGCGTTTACGGACAGGGCATTAACTATGGCTACACCTTC	CSVYGQGINYGYTF
TRBD2	TRBJ2-1	-	TRBV7-9	TGTGCCAGCAGCTTAGGGACTAGCGACCTTAATGAGCAGTTCTTC	CASSLGTSDLNEQFF
-	TRBJ2-3	-	TRBV4-3	TGCGCCAGCAGCCAAGATCAGGGCAGGGCCACAGATACGCAGTATTTT	CASSQDQGRATDTQYF
-	TRBJ1-5	-	TRBV19	TGTGCCAGTAGTATCTGGGGGCAGCGAGTAAATCAGCCCCAGCATTTT	CASSIWGQRVNQPQHF
-	TRBJ1-3	-	TRBV11-3	TGTGCCAGCAGCTTAGATCGATTCATGGGACAAGACTCTGGAAACACCATATATTTT	CASSLDRFMGQDSGNTIYF
TRBD1	TRBJ1-5	-	TRBV7-2	TGTGCCAGCAGCAGGACAGGGTTTAGCAATCAGCCCCAGCATTTT	CASSRTGFSNQPQHF
-	TRBJ1-1	-	TRBV18	TGTGCCAGCTCACCAGTGGGGGGCACTGAAGCTTTCTTT	CASSPVGGTEAFF
-	TRBJ2-1	-	TRBV4-3	TGCGCCAGCAGCCAAGAAAGGCAGCGCCAGTTCTTC	CASSQERQRQFF
-	TRBJ1-6	-	TRBV3-1/TRBV3-2	TGTGCCAGCAGCCAACGGGGGAGAAATTCACCCCTCCACTTT	CASSQRGRNSPLHF
TRBD1	TRBJ2-1	-	TRBV4-3	TGCGCCAGCAGCCACGACAGGGGGAACTACAATGAGCAGTTCTTC	CASSHDRGNYNEQFF
-	TRBJ1-3	-	TRBV18	TGTGCCAGCTCAGCGACAGAAGCGGGAAACACCATATATTTT	CASSATEAGNTIYF